This T cell receptor beta chain was observed in a study of blood T cell repertoires in COVID-19. Study at large: From T cells, B-cell-depleted T cells, or PBMCs came the material, which was cDNA or gDNA.

Sequencing used immunoSEQ multiplex PCR; TCRdb keeps in-frame clones, though not all of them. This repertoire shows 300,000 to 400,000 clones, around nine tenths found once; its top ten account for 4.5% to 6.5%. Germline CDR1 reads LNHDA; CDR2 reads SQIVND (reference sequence). The ends lost 4 bases at V and 1 base at J; junction bases unmatched: 8. The CDR3 has 18 amino acids. The source is a man aged 60 to 69 who had recovered from COVID-19. Specimen: PBMCs or T cells enriched from blood (not recorded which). The chain couples TRBV19 to TRBJ1-5, with TRBD1 identical over 12 bases. CDR3 loop: CASSNPGQGAESNQPQHF. CDR3 bases: TGTGCCAGTAGTAACCCGGGACAGGGGGCGGAAAGCAATCAGCCCCAGCATTTT. The full variable domain, with the rest looked up from reference TRBV19 and TRBJ1-5, is DGGITQSPKYLFRKEGQNVTLSCEQNLNHDAMYWYRQDPGQGLRLIYYSQIVNDFQKGDIAEGYSVSREKKESFPLTVTSAQKNPTAFYLCASSNPGQGAESNQPQHFGDGTRLSIL.